These 3 T cell receptor beta chains were all obtained from the same sample, sequenced in a study of T cell responses to AZD1222 COVID-19 vaccine. Clones were read by immunoSEQ multiplex PCR, and TCRdb kept only the in-frame ones, dropping some. This sample yields approximately 150,000 clones, of which 94% are seen a single time; roughly 5.5% belongs to the top ten. This material consisted of peripheral blood, taken 28 days after the second AZD1222 dose. Receptors originate from an adult who received the AZD1222 COVID-19 vaccine.

In its sample, this clone was seen once. The V gene is TRBV19, the J gene TRBJ2-5; tentative D call: TRBD1 (5 bases). V lost 7 bases and J 5 bases, leaving 17 bases between the germline ends. Per the germline V gene, CDR1 is LNHDA and CDR2 is SQIVND (reference sequence). The CDR3 consists of 14 residues. DNA for the CDR3: TGTGCCAGTAAGGTCACAGGTCCCACGGAGACCCAGTACTTC. It translates to CASKVTGPTETQYF.

This chain links TRBV5-1 with TRBJ2-1; 7 bases fit TRBD2. Trimming took 3 bases from V and 5 from J; bases not matched to a gene: 17. Germline V lookup: CDR1 SGHRS, CDR2 YFSETQ. The CDR3 covers 18 residues. The CDR3 coding sequence is TGCGCCAGCAGCTGGGGAAGAGCGGGGAGTACAAAGAACAATGAGCAGTTCTTC. The encoded protein is CASSWGRAGSTKNNEQFF. The full variable domain, its missing parts supplied by reference TRBV5-1 and TRBJ2-1, is KAGVTQTPRYLIKTRGQQVTLSCSPISGHRSVSWYQQTPGQGLQFLFEYFSETQRNKGNFPGRFSGRQFSNSRSEMNVSTLELGDSALYLCASSWGRAGSTKNNEQFFGPGTRLTVL.

The chain recombines TRBV29-1 with TRBJ2-2, with 7 bases matching TRBD1. Looked up from germline, CDR1 is SQVTM and CDR2 is ANQGSEA. The CDR3 loop spans 13 amino acids. Unmatched junction bases numbered 7, after V lost 6 bases and J lost 6 bases. CDR3 sequence reads: CSVGDSSSGELFF. CDR3 sequence (DNA): TGCAGCGTGGGGGACAGTTCCTCCGGGGAGCTGTTTTTT.